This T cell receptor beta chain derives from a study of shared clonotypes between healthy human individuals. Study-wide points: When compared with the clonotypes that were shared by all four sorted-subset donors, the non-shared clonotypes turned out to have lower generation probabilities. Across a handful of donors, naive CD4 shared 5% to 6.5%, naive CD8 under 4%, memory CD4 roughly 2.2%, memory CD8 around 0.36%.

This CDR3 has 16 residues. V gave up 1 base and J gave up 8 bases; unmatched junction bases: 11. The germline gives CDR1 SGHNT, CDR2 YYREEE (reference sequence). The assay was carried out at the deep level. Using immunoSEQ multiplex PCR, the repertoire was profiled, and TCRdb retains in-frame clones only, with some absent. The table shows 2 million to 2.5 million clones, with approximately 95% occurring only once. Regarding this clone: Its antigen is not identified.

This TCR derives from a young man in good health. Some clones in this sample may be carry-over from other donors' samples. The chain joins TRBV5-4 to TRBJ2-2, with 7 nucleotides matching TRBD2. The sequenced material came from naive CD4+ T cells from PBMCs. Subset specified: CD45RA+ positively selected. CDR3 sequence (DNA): TGTGCCAGCAGCTTGTCTGGCGGGAGTCTTTCAGGGGAGCTGTTTTTT. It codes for CASSLSGGSLSGELFF.